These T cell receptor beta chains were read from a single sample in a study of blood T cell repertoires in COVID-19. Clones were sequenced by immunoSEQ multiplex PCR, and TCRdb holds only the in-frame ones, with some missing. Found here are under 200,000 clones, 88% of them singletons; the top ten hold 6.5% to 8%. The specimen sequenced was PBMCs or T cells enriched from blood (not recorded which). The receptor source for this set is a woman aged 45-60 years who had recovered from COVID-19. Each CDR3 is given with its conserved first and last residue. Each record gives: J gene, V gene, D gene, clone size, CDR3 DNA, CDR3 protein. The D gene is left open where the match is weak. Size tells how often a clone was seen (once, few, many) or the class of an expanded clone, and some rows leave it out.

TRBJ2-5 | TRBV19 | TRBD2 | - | TGTGCCAGTAGTTCACCCCGGGGCGGGGGGTACCAAGAGACCCAGTACTTC | CASSSPRGGGYQETQYF
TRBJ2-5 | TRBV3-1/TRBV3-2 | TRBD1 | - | TGTGCCAGCAGCCAAGACGGCGACAGGGGGATTGAGACCCAGTACTTC | CASSQDGDRGIETQYF
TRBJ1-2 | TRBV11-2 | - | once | TGTGCCAGCAGCGAACAGGCACAAAGAGGAGGCTACACCTTC | CASSEQAQRGGYTF
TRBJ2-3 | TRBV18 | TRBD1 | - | TGTGCCAGCTCCCCGTTGACAGGGGCCAGCACCGATACGCAGTATTTT | CASSPLTGASTDTQYF
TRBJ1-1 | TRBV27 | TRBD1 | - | TGTGCCAGCAGTTCGACAGGGGGCGGTGGCACTGAAGCTTTCTTT | CASSSTGGGGTEAFF
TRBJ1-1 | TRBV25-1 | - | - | TGTGCCAGCAGTGAATTTGTAGGGGGTAACACTGAAGCTTTCTTT | CASSEFVGGNTEAFF
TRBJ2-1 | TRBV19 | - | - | TGTGCCAGTAGTTTCGACAGGAGCTCCTACAATGAGCAGTTCTTC | CASSFDRSSYNEQFF
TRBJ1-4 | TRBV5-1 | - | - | TGCGCCAGCAGCTTGGCAGTGGCAGGTTCCGCAACTAATGAAAAACTGTTTTTT | CASSLAVAGSATNEKLFF
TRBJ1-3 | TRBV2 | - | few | TGTGCCAGCAGTGAAGCAGGAGGTGGGAACACCATATATTTT | CASSEAGGGNTIYF
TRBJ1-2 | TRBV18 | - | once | TGTGCCAGCTCATCCAGGGGTAACTATGGCTACACCTTC | CASSSRGNYGYTF
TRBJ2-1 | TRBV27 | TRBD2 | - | TGTGCCAGCAGTTCGCCCAACCCAGTCTTGGGGGGGTACAATGAGCAGTTCTTC | CASSSPNPVLGGYNEQFF
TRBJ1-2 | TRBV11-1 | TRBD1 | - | TGTGCCAGCAGCCAAGAGACAGGGGATGGCTACACCTTC | CASSQETGDGYTF
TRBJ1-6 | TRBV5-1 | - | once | TGCGCCAGCAGCCAGGGAGGGGTAAATTCACCCCTCCACTTT | CASSQGGVNSPLHF
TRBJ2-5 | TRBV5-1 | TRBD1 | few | TGCGCCAGCAGCTTGGCAGGGGGCTACGAGACCCAGTACTTC | CASSLAGGYETQYF
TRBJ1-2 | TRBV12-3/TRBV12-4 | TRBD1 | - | TGTGCCAGCAGTTACAGGGGGGGCTACACCTTC | CASSYRGGYTF
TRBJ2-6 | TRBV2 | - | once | TGTGCCAGCAGTGAAGGGAGCTCCCCTGGGGCCAACGTCCTGACTTTC | CASSEGSSPGANVLTF
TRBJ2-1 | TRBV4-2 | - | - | TGTGCCAGCAGCCAAGAAGGTGGGCCCTACAATGAGCAGTTCTTC | CASSQEGGPYNEQFF
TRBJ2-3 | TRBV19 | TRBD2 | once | TGTGCCAGTAGCCCTCTAGCGGAGGACACAGATACGCAGTATTTT | CASSPLAEDTDTQYF
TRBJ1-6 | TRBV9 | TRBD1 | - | TGTGCCAGCAGCGCCTCGACAGGGGAGGACAATTCACCCCTCCACTTT | CASSASTGEDNSPLHF
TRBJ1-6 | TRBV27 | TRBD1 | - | TGTGCCAGCAGTTCCCCGGGACAGGAAAAAGGTTCACCCCTCCACTTT | CASSSPGQEKGSPLHF
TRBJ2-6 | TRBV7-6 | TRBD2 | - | TGTGCCAGCAGCTCCGGACTAGCGGGGGGGCTGAGCTCTGGGGCCAACGTCCTGACTTTC | CASSSGLAGGLSSGANVLTF
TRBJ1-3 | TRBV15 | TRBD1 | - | TGTGCCGTTAACCGGGACAGGGACGCTGGAAACACCATATATTTT | CAVNRDRDAGNTIYF
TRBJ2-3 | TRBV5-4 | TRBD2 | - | TGTGCCAGCAGATCTGGGACTATGAGCACAGATACGCAGTATTTT | CASRSGTMSTDTQYF
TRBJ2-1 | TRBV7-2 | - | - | TGTGCCAGCAGCTTTGCCCTCGGGAAGGGGGACAATGAGCAGTTCTTC | CASSFALGKGDNEQFF
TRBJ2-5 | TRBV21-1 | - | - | TGTGCCAGCTCCGGACAGAAAGAGACCCAGTACTTC | CASSGQKETQYF
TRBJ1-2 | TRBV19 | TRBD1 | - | TGTGCCAGTAGGAGACAGGGCAGCTATGGCTACACCTTC | CASRRQGSYGYTF
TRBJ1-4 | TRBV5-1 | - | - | TGCGCCAGCAGCTTGTCTGCAACTAATGAAAAACTGTTTTTT | CASSLSATNEKLFF
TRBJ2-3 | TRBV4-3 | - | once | TGCGCCAGCAGCCTTAGCGGCGGGGAGACAGATACGCAGTATTTT | CASSLSGGETDTQYF
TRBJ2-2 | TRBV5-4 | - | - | TGTGCCAGCAGCTCGCGGGCCCGGCGAGTGGCCGGGGAGCTGTTTTTT | CASSSRARRVAGELFF
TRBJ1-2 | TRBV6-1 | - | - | TGTGCCAGCAGTGAAGCTAGGACACAAGCTAACTATGGCTACACCTTC | CASSEARTQANYGYTF
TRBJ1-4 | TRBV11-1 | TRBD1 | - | TGTGCCAGCAGCAAACCCGGGACAGGCAATGAAAAACTGTTTTTT | CASSKPGTGNEKLFF
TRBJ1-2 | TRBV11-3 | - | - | TGTGCCAGCAGCTTAGGCCCGACAGAAAACTATGGCTACACCTTC | CASSLGPTENYGYTF
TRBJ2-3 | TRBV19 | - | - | TGTGCCACCACTAGCTTACACACAGATACGCAGTATTTT | CATTSLHTDTQYF
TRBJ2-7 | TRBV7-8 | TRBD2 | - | TGTGCCAGCAGCTCCCGTCTCAAACTAGCGGGGGGTAATTACGAGCAGTACTTC | CASSSRLKLAGGNYEQYF
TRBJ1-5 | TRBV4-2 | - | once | TGTGCCAGCAGCCAAGCAACAGGAGGCAATCAGCCCCAGCATTTT | CASSQATGGNQPQHF
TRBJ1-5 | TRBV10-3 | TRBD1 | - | TGTGCCATCAGGGGACAGATCAATCAGCCCCAGCATTTT | CAIRGQINQPQHF
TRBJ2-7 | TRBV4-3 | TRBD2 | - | TGCGCCAGCAGCCACTCGGTCCTGACTAGCGGGGGGTTCGAGCAGTACTTC | CASSHSVLTSGGFEQYF
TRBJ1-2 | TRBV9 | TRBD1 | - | TGTGCCAGCAGCCTTCGACAGGGTGGGGACTACACCTTC | CASSLRQGGDYTF
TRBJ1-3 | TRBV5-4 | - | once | TGTGCCAGCAGCTTGTACAGCTCTGGAAACACCATATATTTT | CASSLYSSGNTIYF
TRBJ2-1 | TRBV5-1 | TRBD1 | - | TGCGCCAGCAGCCTACCGGGACAGGCTGGTGAGCAGTTCTTC | CASSLPGQAGEQFF